This TCR beta chain derives from a study of T cell responses to AZD1222 COVID-19 vaccine. Broader study findings: With dominance at 160-218 and 743-854, vaccine-associated CD4 TCRs spanned spike. The donor cohort was predominantly white British with a female majority, and clonal diversity may have been underestimated. Spike-specific TCR breadth and depth rose after two AZD1222 doses. The reported proportion of spike-specific TCRs targeting unmutated variant regions was nearly half.

This clone was seen only once. The antigen is undetermined. TCRdb keeps only in-frame clones here, not all; method: immunoSEQ multiplex PCR. The table lists some 120,000 clones, around 87% of them singletons. V trimming: 7 bases; J trimming: 1 base; junction bases outside the gene matches: 5. Germline V gives CDR1 MNHEY, CDR2 SVGAGI. CDR3 length equals 14 residues. The receptor was isolated from an adult in good health. Sequencing was performed on peripheral blood, taken on day 0 of AZD1222 vaccination. V usage is TRBV6-5 and J usage is TRBJ1-1; 8 bases are shared with TRBD1. The DNA for the CDR3 is TGTGCCAGCACCAACACAGGGGGGAACACTGAAGCTTTCTTT. Its translation: CASTNTGGNTEAFF.